Listed here are 4 T cell receptor beta chains from one sample, sequenced in a study of blood T cell repertoires in COVID-19. Assay used: immunoSEQ multiplex PCR; TCRdb lists only in-frame clones, some missing. The table records 300,000 to 350,000 clones, approximately 85% of them present only once. Sequenced sample: PBMCs or T cells enriched from blood (not recorded which). The receptors stem from a man aged 25 to 45 who had recovered from COVID-19.

This clone was found once. The rearrangement joins TRBV7-9 to TRBJ1-1, with D unresolved. V was pared by 5 bases and J by 2 bases, with 9 bases between. CDR3 length: 13 amino acids. CDR1 is SEHNR and CDR2 is FQNEAQ in the germline V gene (reference sequence). The CDR3 region is CASSAGQNTEAFF. The CDR3 DNA reads TGTGCCAGCAGCGCGGGCCAAAACACTGAAGCTTTCTTT.

The genes are TRBV5-1 and TRBJ2-1, with D unresolved. Germline lookup yields CDR1 SGHRS and CDR2 YFSETQ. The ends were cut back, 4 bases at V and 0 bases at J, with 14 bases in the middle. CDR3 size: 16 residues. The CDR3 region is CASSPEAASSYNEQFF. DNA of the CDR3: TGCGCCAGCAGCCCAGAGGCGGCTAGCTCCTACAATGAGCAGTTCTTC.

The V gene is TRBV9, the J gene TRBJ1-6; maybe TRBD1 (6 bases). The germline V gene encodes CDR1 SGDLS and CDR2 YYNGEE. The CDR3 has 15 amino acids. The ends were cut back, 0 bases at V and 7 bases at J, with 11 bases in the middle. CDR3 DNA sequence: TGTGCCAGCAGCGTAGGACAGGAGTCAAATTCACCCCTCCACTTT. It translates to CASSVGQESNSPLHF.

V usage is TRBV19 and J usage is TRBJ2-1, with 9 bases identical to TRBD1. The CDR3 is 15 amino acids. Germline CDR1 reads LNHDA; CDR2 reads SQIVND (reference sequence). Trimming took 7 bases from V and 8 from J; bases not matched to a gene: 12. CDR3 DNA: TGTGCCAGTAATGCTGGGGGACAGGGATTTGATGAGCAGTTCTTC. Protein sequence: CASNAGGQGFDEQFF.